The sequence of this T cell receptor beta chain was determined in a study of T-cell reconstitution after alpha-beta-depleted transplantation in children. General observations from the study: By one year post-transplant, T-cell counts and diversity largely arose from T cells that were newly produced.

To note about this clonotype: Its cognate antigen is unknown.

Germline V gene lookup returns CDR1 SGHDT and CDR2 YYEEEE. The V and J ends lost 5 bases and 4 bases respectively, with 16 bases between them. The CDR3 loop spans 15 amino acids. Unique molecular identifiers featured in how the TCRbeta library was prepared. TCRdb reprocessed the PCR reads with MiXCR, giving one entry per CDR3 protein. This table holds a few hundred thousand distinct CDR3 sequences, approximately 42% found once. This TCR was sampled from a girl aged 2-9 years with aplastic anemia, due to receive a stem cell transplant. The V and J genes are TRBV5-6 and TRBJ1-5; a possible D gene is TRBD1 (6 bases). Sequencing used PBMCs, obtained before TCRalphabeta/CD19-depleted stem cell transplant. CDR3 protein: CASSLRGGTNQPQHF. The CDR3 DNA is TGTGCCAGCAGTTTGAGGGGGGGTACTAATCAGCCCCAGCATTTT.